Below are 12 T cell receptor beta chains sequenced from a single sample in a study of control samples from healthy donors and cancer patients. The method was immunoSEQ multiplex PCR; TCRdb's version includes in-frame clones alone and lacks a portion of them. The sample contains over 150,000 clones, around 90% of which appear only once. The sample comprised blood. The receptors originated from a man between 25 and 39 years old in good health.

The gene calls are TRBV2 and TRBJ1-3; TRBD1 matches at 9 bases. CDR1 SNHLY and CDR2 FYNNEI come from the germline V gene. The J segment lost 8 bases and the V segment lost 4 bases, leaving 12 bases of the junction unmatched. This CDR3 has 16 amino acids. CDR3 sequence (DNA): TGTGCCAGCAGTGCCGCGCCCGGGACAGGGATGTACACCATATATTTT. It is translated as CASSAAPGTGMYTIYF.

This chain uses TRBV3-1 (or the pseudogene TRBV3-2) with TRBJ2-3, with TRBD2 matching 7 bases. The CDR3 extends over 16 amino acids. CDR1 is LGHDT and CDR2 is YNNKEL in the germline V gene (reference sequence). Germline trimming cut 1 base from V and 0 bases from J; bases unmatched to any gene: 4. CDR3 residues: CASSQVGTTSTDTQYF. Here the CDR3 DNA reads TGTGCCAGCAGCCAAGTTGGGACTACTAGCACAGATACGCAGTATTTT.

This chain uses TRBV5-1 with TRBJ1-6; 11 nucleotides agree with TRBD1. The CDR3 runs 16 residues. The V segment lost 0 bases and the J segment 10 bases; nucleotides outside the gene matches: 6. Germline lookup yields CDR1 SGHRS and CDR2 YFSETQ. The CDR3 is CASSLDGGQGGSPLHF. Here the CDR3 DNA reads TGCGCCAGCAGCTTGGACGGGGGACAGGGGGGCTCACCCCTCCACTTT.

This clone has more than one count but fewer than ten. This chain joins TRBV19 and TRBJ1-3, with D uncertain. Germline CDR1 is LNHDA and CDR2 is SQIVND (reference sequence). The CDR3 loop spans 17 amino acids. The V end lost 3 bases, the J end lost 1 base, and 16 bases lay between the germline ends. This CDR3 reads CASSMDLIRDSGNTIYF. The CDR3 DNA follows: TGTGCCAGTAGTATGGACCTTATACGGGATTCTGGAAACACCATATATTTT.

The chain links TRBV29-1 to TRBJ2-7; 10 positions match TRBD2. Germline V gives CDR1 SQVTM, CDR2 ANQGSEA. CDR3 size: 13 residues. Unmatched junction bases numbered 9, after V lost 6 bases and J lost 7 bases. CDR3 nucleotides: TGCAGCGTGTGGACTAGCGGAGCGGCGGAGCAGTACTTC. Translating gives CSVWTSGAAEQYF.

Here the CDR3 DNA reads TGTGCCTGGAGGGGAGATTACGAGCAGTACTTC. As protein: CAWRGDYEQYF. This sequence joins TRBV30 and TRBJ2-7, with D possibly TRBD2 on 5 matching bases. Trimming removed 3 bases from V and 4 bases from J, with 7 bases in between. The CDR3 totals 11 residues. CDR1 is GTSNPN and CDR2 is SVGIG in the germline V gene (reference sequence).

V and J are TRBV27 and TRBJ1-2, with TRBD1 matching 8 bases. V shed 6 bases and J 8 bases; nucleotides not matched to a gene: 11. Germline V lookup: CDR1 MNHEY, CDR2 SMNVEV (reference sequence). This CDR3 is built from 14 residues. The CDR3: CASSSPHRGEGYTF. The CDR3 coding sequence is TGTGCCAGCAGCTCCCCCCACAGGGGGGAGGGCTACACCTTC.

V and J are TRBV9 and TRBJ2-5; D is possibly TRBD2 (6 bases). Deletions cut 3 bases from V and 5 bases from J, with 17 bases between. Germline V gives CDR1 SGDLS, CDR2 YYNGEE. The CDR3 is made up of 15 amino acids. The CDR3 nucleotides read TGTGCCAGCAGCGCAAACCCGTCCGGAGGGGAGACCCAGTACTTC. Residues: CASSANPSGGETQYF.

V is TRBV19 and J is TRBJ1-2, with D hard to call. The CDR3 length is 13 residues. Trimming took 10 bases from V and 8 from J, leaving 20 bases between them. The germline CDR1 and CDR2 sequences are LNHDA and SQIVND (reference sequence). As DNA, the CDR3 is TGTGCCAACAAAGACGGCTATGTGAAGGGCTACACCTTC. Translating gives CANKDGYVKGYTF.

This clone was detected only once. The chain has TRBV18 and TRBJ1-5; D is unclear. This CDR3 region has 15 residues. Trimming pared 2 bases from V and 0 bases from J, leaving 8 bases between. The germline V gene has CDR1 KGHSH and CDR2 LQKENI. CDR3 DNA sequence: TGTGCCAGCTCACCAGCGGGAAATAGCAATCAGCCCCAGCATTTT. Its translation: CASSPAGNSNQPQHF.

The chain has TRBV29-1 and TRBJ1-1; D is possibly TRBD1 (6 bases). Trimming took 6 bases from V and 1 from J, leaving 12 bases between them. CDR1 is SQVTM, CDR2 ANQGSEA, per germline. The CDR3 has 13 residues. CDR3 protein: CSVRTAWNTEAFF. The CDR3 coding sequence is TGCAGCGTCCGGACAGCCTGGAACACTGAAGCTTTCTTT.

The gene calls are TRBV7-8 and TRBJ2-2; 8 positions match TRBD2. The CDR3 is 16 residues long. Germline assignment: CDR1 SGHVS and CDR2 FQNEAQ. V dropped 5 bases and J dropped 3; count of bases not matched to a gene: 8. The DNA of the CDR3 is TGTGCCAGCAGCACAACCACTAGCGGTTACACCGGGGAGCTGTTTTTT. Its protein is CASSTTTSGYTGELFF.